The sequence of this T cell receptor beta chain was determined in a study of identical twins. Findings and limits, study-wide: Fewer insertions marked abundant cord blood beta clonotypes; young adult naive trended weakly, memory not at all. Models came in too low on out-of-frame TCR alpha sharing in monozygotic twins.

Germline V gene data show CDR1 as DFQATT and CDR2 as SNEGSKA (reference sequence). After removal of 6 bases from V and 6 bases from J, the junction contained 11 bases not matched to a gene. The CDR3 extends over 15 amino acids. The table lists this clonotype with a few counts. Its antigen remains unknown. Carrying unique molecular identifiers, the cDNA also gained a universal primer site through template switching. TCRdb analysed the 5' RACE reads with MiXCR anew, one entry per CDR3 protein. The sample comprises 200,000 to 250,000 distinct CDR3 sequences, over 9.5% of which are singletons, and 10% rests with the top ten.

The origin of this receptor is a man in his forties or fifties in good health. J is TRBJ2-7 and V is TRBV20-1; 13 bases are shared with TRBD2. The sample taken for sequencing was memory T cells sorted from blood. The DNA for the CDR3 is TGCAGTGCAACAACTAGCGGGAGGGCCTTCGGCGAGCAGTACTTC. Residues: CSATTSGRAFGEQYF.